Listed below are T cell receptor beta chains from one sample, sequenced in a study of cytomegalovirus exposure and HLA in healthy donors. Sequencing used immunoSEQ multiplex PCR; TCRdb keeps in-frame clones, though not all of them. The table shows around 150,000 clones, with about three quarters occurring only once. Sequenced input: PBMCs. Every receptor here comes from a woman aged 45 to 65 in good health and CMV-seropositive. CDR3s include the opening cysteine and the closing phenylalanine or tryptophan. Fields, in order: J gene, V gene, D gene, clone size, CDR3 DNA, CDR3 protein. A D gene is named only where the DNA matches it firmly. Size tells how often a clone was seen (once, few, many) or the class of an expanded clone, and some rows leave it out.

j_gene: TRBJ1-1
v_gene: TRBV2
d_gene: NA
abundance: NA
CDR3nt: TGTGCCAGCAGCCCCCTTGTGACTGAAGCTTTCTTT
CDR3aa: CASSPLVTEAFF

j_gene: TRBJ2-3
v_gene: TRBV6-5
d_gene: TRBD2
abundance: once
CDR3nt: TGTGCCAGCAGTTTATTGCGGGAGCCAGATACGCAGTATTTT
CDR3aa: CASSLLREPDTQYF

j_gene: TRBJ2-1
v_gene: TRBV6-6
d_gene: TRBD2
abundance: NA
CDR3nt: TGTGCCAGCAACCCCACTAGCGGGGGAATCAATGAGCAGTTCTTC
CDR3aa: CASNPTSGGINEQFF

j_gene: TRBJ1-2
v_gene: TRBV6-6
d_gene: NA
abundance: NA
CDR3nt: TGTGCCAGCAGTTACATTCCGGGACTAAACTATGGCTACACCTTC
CDR3aa: CASSYIPGLNYGYTF

j_gene: TRBJ2-5
v_gene: TRBV9
d_gene: TRBD2
abundance: NA
CDR3nt: TGTGCCAGCAGCGTAGATTCGAGCGGGGGGCCCTGGGAGACCCAGTACTTC
CDR3aa: CASSVDSSGGPWETQYF

j_gene: TRBJ2-7
v_gene: TRBV7-2
d_gene: TRBD2
abundance: once
CDR3nt: TGTGCCAGCAGCCGACGGACTAGCGGGAGGGCCCACGAGCAGTACTTC
CDR3aa: CASSRRTSGRAHEQYF

j_gene: TRBJ2-7
v_gene: TRBV4-1
d_gene: TRBD2
abundance: once
CDR3nt: TGCGCCAGCAGCCAAGATGGAAGCGGGGGGCTAACCTACGAGCAGTACTTC
CDR3aa: CASSQDGSGGLTYEQYF

j_gene: TRBJ2-2
v_gene: TRBV6-5
d_gene: NA
abundance: NA
CDR3nt: TGTGCCAGCAGTTACTCATCCCAGAACACCGGGGAGCTGTTTTTT
CDR3aa: CASSYSSQNTGELFF

j_gene: TRBJ1-3
v_gene: TRBV18
d_gene: NA
abundance: NA
CDR3nt: TGTGCCAGCTCAAAGAGCGAAGGGGCTGGAAACACCATATATTTT
CDR3aa: CASSKSEGAGNTIYF

j_gene: TRBJ2-3
v_gene: TRBV5-1
d_gene: NA
abundance: NA
CDR3nt: TGCGCCAGCAGCCGTCCAGGGTCCAGCACAGATACGCAGTATTTT
CDR3aa: CASSRPGSSTDTQYF

j_gene: TRBJ2-3
v_gene: TRBV18
d_gene: TRBD2
abundance: NA
CDR3nt: TGTGCCAGCTCCCAAACTCTAGCGGGCACAGATACGCAGTATTTT
CDR3aa: CASSQTLAGTDTQYF

j_gene: TRBJ1-6
v_gene: TRBV27
d_gene: TRBD1
abundance: NA
CDR3nt: TGTGCCAGCAGTCCCAGGACAGGGGGTCCACCCCTCCACTTT
CDR3aa: CASSPRTGGPPLHF

j_gene: TRBJ2-3
v_gene: TRBV7-9
d_gene: TRBD2
abundance: once
CDR3nt: TGTGCCAGCAGCCTCTTAGCGGGAGGGCCAACAGATACGCAGTATTTT
CDR3aa: CASSLLAGGPTDTQYF

j_gene: TRBJ1-3
v_gene: TRBV9
d_gene: NA
abundance: NA
CDR3nt: TGTGCCAGCAGCCCCAGCTCTGGAAACACCATATATTTT
CDR3aa: CASSPSSGNTIYF

j_gene: TRBJ2-1
v_gene: TRBV6-1
d_gene: TRBD1
abundance: NA
CDR3nt: TGTGCCAGCAGTGAAACGGGACAGACCTACAATGAGCAGTTCTTC
CDR3aa: CASSETGQTYNEQFF

j_gene: TRBJ1-2
v_gene: TRBV7-2
d_gene: NA
abundance: NA
CDR3nt: TGTGCCAGCAGCTTAGCGTGGGCAGGAAACTATGGCTACACCTTC
CDR3aa: CASSLAWAGNYGYTF

j_gene: TRBJ2-7
v_gene: TRBV4-1
d_gene: NA
abundance: NA
CDR3nt: TGCGCCAGCAGCCATACGATGGTAAAAGCCGAGCAGTACTTC
CDR3aa: CASSHTMVKAEQYF

j_gene: TRBJ2-1
v_gene: TRBV2
d_gene: NA
abundance: NA
CDR3nt: TGTGCCAGCACGGGAAGCTATGAGCAGTTCTTC
CDR3aa: CASTGSYEQFF

j_gene: TRBJ1-2
v_gene: TRBV5-1
d_gene: TRBD1
abundance: NA
CDR3nt: TGCGCCAGCAGCTCGTACGGGGGGGGACAGGGCTACACCTTC
CDR3aa: CASSSYGGGQGYTF

j_gene: TRBJ1-2
v_gene: TRBV6-5
d_gene: NA
abundance: few
CDR3nt: TGTGCCAGCAGTCCAACACCCCCCACCCATGGCTACACCTTC
CDR3aa: CASSPTPPTHGYTF

j_gene: TRBJ2-7
v_gene: TRBV11-2
d_gene: TRBD2
abundance: NA
CDR3nt: TGTGCCAGCAGCTTAGGGGCTAGCGGGATTCGCGAGCAGTACTTC
CDR3aa: CASSLGASGIREQYF

j_gene: TRBJ2-7
v_gene: TRBV4-1
d_gene: TRBD1
abundance: NA
CDR3nt: TGCGCCAGCAGCCACCCTTCACAGGGGGCCTACGAGCAGTACTTC
CDR3aa: CASSHPSQGAYEQYF

j_gene: TRBJ1-6
v_gene: TRBV27
d_gene: NA
abundance: NA
CDR3nt: TGTGCCAGCAGTTTAAACGGGACACCTACTTTGGTGGCCCTCCACTTT
CDR3aa: CASSLNGTPTLVALHF

j_gene: TRBJ1-3
v_gene: TRBV19
d_gene: NA
abundance: NA
CDR3nt: TGTGCCAGTAGTATCGTGGGCAGCTACTCTGGAAACACCATATATTTT
CDR3aa: CASSIVGSYSGNTIYF

j_gene: TRBJ2-7
v_gene: TRBV2
d_gene: TRBD2
abundance: NA
CDR3nt: TGTGCCAGCAAGGCTAGCGGGTCCTCCTACGAGCAGTACTTC
CDR3aa: CASKASGSSYEQYF

j_gene: TRBJ2-7
v_gene: TRBV28
d_gene: TRBD2
abundance: NA
CDR3nt: TGTGCCAGCAGTTCCGGGACTAGAAACGAGCAGTACTTC
CDR3aa: CASSSGTRNEQYF

j_gene: TRBJ1-5
v_gene: TRBV28
d_gene: NA
abundance: NA
CDR3nt: TGTGCCAGCAGTTTTTGGGGGGGCAATCAGCCCCAGCATTTT
CDR3aa: CASSFWGGNQPQHF

j_gene: TRBJ2-5
v_gene: TRBV5-1
d_gene: NA
abundance: NA
CDR3nt: TGCGCCAGCAGCTTGTCCGGGGGTAACGAAGAGACCCAGTACTTC
CDR3aa: CASSLSGGNEETQYF

j_gene: TRBJ1-6
v_gene: TRBV28
d_gene: TRBD1
abundance: NA
CDR3nt: TGTGCCAGCACCCGCCCGGGACAGGGGATAAATTCACCCCTCCACTTT
CDR3aa: CASTRPGQGINSPLHF

j_gene: TRBJ2-3
v_gene: TRBV27
d_gene: NA
abundance: NA
CDR3nt: TGTGCCAGCAGTTTATCCTTGCGGGCCCACTCTTTTTATACGCAGTATTTT
CDR3aa: CASSLSLRAHSFYTQYF

j_gene: TRBJ1-1
v_gene: TRBV7-2
d_gene: NA
abundance: few
CDR3nt: TGTGCCAGCAGCTTATCGAGTTCCGAAGCTTTCTTT
CDR3aa: CASSLSSSEAFF

j_gene: TRBJ1-5
v_gene: TRBV15
d_gene: TRBD1
abundance: NA
CDR3nt: TGTGCCACCAGCAGAGATATAGGACAGGGGAATCAGCCCCAGCATTTT
CDR3aa: CATSRDIGQGNQPQHF

j_gene: TRBJ2-1
v_gene: TRBV5-4
d_gene: TRBD2
abundance: NA
CDR3nt: TGTGCCAGCAGCATTTTCACCGGGACTAGAATCCCCAATGAGCAGTTCTTC
CDR3aa: CASSIFTGTRIPNEQFF

j_gene: TRBJ1-1
v_gene: TRBV7-3
d_gene: TRBD1
abundance: NA
CDR3nt: TGTGCCAGCAGCCCGCGTGACAGGGGTGAAGCTTTCTTT
CDR3aa: CASSPRDRGEAFF

j_gene: TRBJ2-7
v_gene: TRBV28
d_gene: NA
abundance: NA
CDR3nt: TGTGCCAGCAGTCCCCGTGGCGGTTCCTCCTACGAGCAGTACTTC
CDR3aa: CASSPRGGSSYEQYF

j_gene: TRBJ1-5
v_gene: TRBV4-1
d_gene: TRBD1
abundance: NA
CDR3nt: TGCGCCAGCAGCTTGACAGGGAGCAATCAGCCCCAGCATTTT
CDR3aa: CASSLTGSNQPQHF

j_gene: TRBJ1-6
v_gene: TRBV7-2
d_gene: NA
abundance: NA
CDR3nt: TGTGCCAGCAGCTTAGTTTTTAGTGAGGGGGGGTCACCCCTCCACTTT
CDR3aa: CASSLVFSEGGSPLHF

j_gene: TRBJ1-2
v_gene: TRBV5-4
d_gene: NA
abundance: NA
CDR3nt: TGTGCCAGCAGCCCGAACACCATTTGGGGCTACACCTTC
CDR3aa: CASSPNTIWGYTF

j_gene: TRBJ1-4
v_gene: TRBV18
d_gene: NA
abundance: NA
CDR3nt: TGTGCCAGCTCACCAACGGACAGTAATGAAAAACTGTTTTTT
CDR3aa: CASSPTDSNEKLFF

j_gene: TRBJ2-3
v_gene: TRBV12-2
d_gene: NA
abundance: NA
CDR3nt: TGTGCAAGTCGCTTTAACTCCGGGACTAGCTATTCCGGCACAGATACGCAGTATTTT
CDR3aa: CASRFNSGTSYSGTDTQYF

j_gene: TRBJ2-7
v_gene: TRBV4-1
d_gene: TRBD1
abundance: NA
CDR3nt: TGCGCCAGCAGCCGACAATCCGGGACAGGGGGCGAGCAGTACTTC
CDR3aa: CASSRQSGTGGEQYF

j_gene: TRBJ1-5
v_gene: TRBV27
d_gene: NA
abundance: few
CDR3nt: TGTGCCAGCAGTCTGACACTAGATCAGCCCCAGCATTTT
CDR3aa: CASSLTLDQPQHF